Given below is one T cell receptor beta chain in context. This sample was taken from a study of blood T cell repertoires in COVID-19. Overall study context: Samples came from the United States, Italy and Spain, spanning acute and convalescent COVID-19. Sample material is recorded as cDNA or gDNA derived from T cells, B-cell-depleted T cells, or PBMCs.

V was cut by 0 bases and J by 0 bases, with 8 bases left in between. The germline V gene has CDR1 LNHNV and CDR2 YYDKDF (reference sequence). The CDR3 has 15 amino acids. Per the study methods: Estimates of nucleated cell counts were drawn from the amplification of reference gene primers. This table comes from immunoSEQ multiplex PCR, and its TCRdb copy is limited to in-frame clones, with some not included. The V and J calls and clone size come from that table; D and trimming were worked out from the DNA. This sample carries about 190,000 clones, roughly 78% of them seen once, and the ten largest clones take approximately 3%.

This receptor was identified in a woman over 75 with active or convalescent COVID-19. The chain combines TRBV15 with TRBJ1-1; D not certain. The sequencing sample was made of peripheral blood. CDR3 loop: CATSREGRMNTEAFF. The DNA for the CDR3 is TGTGCCACCAGCAGAGAAGGCAGGATGAACACTGAAGCTTTCTTT. The full variable domain, completed using reference TRBV15 and TRBJ1-1, is DAMVIQNPRYQVTQFGKPVTLSCSQTLNHNVMYWYQQKSSQAPKLLFHYYDKDFNNEADTPDNFQSRRPNTSFCFLDIRSPGLGDTAMYLCATSREGRMNTEAFFGQGTRLTVV.